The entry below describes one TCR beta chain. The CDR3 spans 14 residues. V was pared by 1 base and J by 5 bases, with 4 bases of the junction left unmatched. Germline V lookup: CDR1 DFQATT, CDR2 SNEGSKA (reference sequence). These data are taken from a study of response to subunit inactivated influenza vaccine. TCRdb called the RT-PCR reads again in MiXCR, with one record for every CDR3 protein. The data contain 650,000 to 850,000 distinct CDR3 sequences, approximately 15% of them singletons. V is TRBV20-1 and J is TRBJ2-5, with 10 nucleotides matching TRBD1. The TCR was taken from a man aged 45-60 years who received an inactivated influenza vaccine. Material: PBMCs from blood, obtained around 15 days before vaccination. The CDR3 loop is CSARGLGQGETQYF. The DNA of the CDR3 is TGCAGTGCTAGAGGTCTGGGACAGGGGGAGACCCAGTACTTC.